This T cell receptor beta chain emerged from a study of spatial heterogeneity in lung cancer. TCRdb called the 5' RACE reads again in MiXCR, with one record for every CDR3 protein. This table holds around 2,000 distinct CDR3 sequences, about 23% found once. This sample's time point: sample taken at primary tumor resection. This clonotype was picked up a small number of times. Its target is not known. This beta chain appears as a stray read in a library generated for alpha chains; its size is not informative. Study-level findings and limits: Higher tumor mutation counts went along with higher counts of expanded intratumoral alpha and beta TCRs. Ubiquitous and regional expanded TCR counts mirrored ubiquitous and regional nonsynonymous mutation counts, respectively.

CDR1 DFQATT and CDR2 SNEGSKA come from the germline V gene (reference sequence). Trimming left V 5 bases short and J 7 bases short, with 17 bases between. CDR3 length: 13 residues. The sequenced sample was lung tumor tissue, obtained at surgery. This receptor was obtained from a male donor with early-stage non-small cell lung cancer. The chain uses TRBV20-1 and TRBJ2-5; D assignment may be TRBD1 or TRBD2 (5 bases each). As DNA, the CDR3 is TGCAGTGCTTATCCCGGGACCCGGGGGACCCAGTACTTC. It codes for CSAYPGTRGTQYF.